The rows below give T cell receptor beta chains drawn from one sample of a study of blood T cell repertoires in COVID-19. Sequencing was performed with immunoSEQ multiplex PCR; in TCRdb, only in-frame clones are kept and a portion is missing. Found here are some 380,000 clones, around 84% of them singletons; the top ten hold roughly 1.1%. The sample was peripheral blood. All receptors derive from a human donor with acute or convalescent COVID-19. The donor label of this sample is uncertain. Each CDR3 is given with its conserved first and last residue. The order of the fields is D gene, V gene, J gene, clone size, CDR3 protein, CDR3 DNA. A D gene is named only where the DNA matches it firmly. Clone size is shown for a subset of rows, as once, few, many or a class of expanded clone.

D gene: -; V gene: TRBV28; J gene: TRBJ1-2; clone size: -; CDR3 protein: CATQVSWYGYTF; CDR3 DNA: TGTGCCACCCAGGTTTCTTGGTATGGCTACACCTTC
D gene: -; V gene: TRBV3-1/TRBV3-2; J gene: TRBJ1-2; clone size: -; CDR3 protein: CASSQGRGTNYGYTF; CDR3 DNA: TGTGCCAGCAGCCAAGGGAGGGGAACTAACTATGGCTACACCTTC
D gene: -; V gene: TRBV5-1; J gene: TRBJ2-7; clone size: -; CDR3 protein: CASSLVGVDEQYF; CDR3 DNA: TGCGCCAGCAGCTTGGTAGGGGTCGACGAGCAGTACTTC
D gene: TRBD1; V gene: TRBV24-1; J gene: TRBJ1-2; clone size: -; CDR3 protein: CATSAQGYGYTF; CDR3 DNA: TGTGCCACCAGCGCACAGGGGTATGGCTACACCTTC
D gene: -; V gene: TRBV27; J gene: TRBJ2-2; clone size: -; CDR3 protein: CASSLRYPGRNTGELFF; CDR3 DNA: TGTGCCAGCAGTTTACGATATCCAGGCCGGAACACCGGGGAGCTGTTTTTT
D gene: -; V gene: TRBV28; J gene: TRBJ1-2; clone size: -; CDR3 protein: CASSLGLGPYGYTF; CDR3 DNA: TGTGCCAGCAGTTTAGGATTGGGGCCCTATGGCTACACCTTC
D gene: -; V gene: TRBV25-1; J gene: TRBJ2-3; clone size: once; CDR3 protein: CATTAQGNTQYF; CDR3 DNA: TGTGCCACAACCGCACAGGGAAATACGCAGTATTTT
D gene: -; V gene: TRBV7-2; J gene: TRBJ1-2; clone size: few; CDR3 protein: CASSLQVTYGYTF; CDR3 DNA: TGTGCCAGCAGCTTACAGGTGACCTATGGCTACACCTTC
D gene: TRBD2; V gene: TRBV6-1; J gene: TRBJ2-1; clone size: few; CDR3 protein: CASSEALAGVSAEQFF; CDR3 DNA: TGTGCCAGCAGTGAAGCCCTAGCGGGAGTGTCCGCTGAGCAGTTCTTC
D gene: TRBD1; V gene: TRBV3-1/TRBV3-2; J gene: TRBJ1-5; clone size: once; CDR3 protein: CASSLGTGGVVQPQHF; CDR3 DNA: TGTGCCAGCAGCCTGGGGACAGGTGGGGTGGTCCAGCCCCAGCATTTT
D gene: TRBD2; V gene: TRBV4-1; J gene: TRBJ2-7; clone size: -; CDR3 protein: CASSLLRGSSGGLYEQYF; CDR3 DNA: TGCGCCAGCAGCCTCCTGAGGGGGAGTAGCGGGGGACTATACGAGCAGTACTTC
D gene: TRBD1; V gene: TRBV3-1/TRBV3-2; J gene: TRBJ1-1; clone size: -; CDR3 protein: CASANLDRGEAFF; CDR3 DNA: TGTGCCAGCGCCAACCTGGACAGGGGAGAAGCTTTCTTT
D gene: -; V gene: TRBV3-1/TRBV3-2; J gene: TRBJ2-7; clone size: -; CDR3 protein: CASSQVGQFQYF; CDR3 DNA: TGTGCCAGCAGCCAAGTTGGGCAGTTCCAGTACTTC
D gene: -; V gene: TRBV6-5; J gene: TRBJ2-1; clone size: -; CDR3 protein: CASSYSRNPYNEQFF; CDR3 DNA: TGTGCCAGCAGTTACTCGCGGAACCCCTACAATGAGCAGTTCTTC
D gene: -; V gene: TRBV6-5; J gene: TRBJ1-1; clone size: -; CDR3 protein: CASSYSVGGRNTEAFF; CDR3 DNA: TGTGCCAGCAGTTACTCCGTCGGGGGAAGGAACACTGAAGCTTTCTTT
D gene: TRBD2; V gene: TRBV4-2; J gene: TRBJ2-1; clone size: once; CDR3 protein: CASSQDVAGGSYNEQFF; CDR3 DNA: TGTGCCAGCAGCCAAGATGTGGCGGGGGGTTCCTACAATGAGCAGTTCTTC
D gene: TRBD1; V gene: TRBV28; J gene: TRBJ1-5; clone size: -; CDR3 protein: CASKTGGSGNQPQHF; CDR3 DNA: TGTGCCAGCAAAACAGGGGGGTCGGGCAATCAGCCCCAGCATTTT
D gene: TRBD2; V gene: TRBV2; J gene: TRBJ2-2; clone size: once; CDR3 protein: CASRGLAGTGELFF; CDR3 DNA: TGTGCCAGCAGGGGACTAGCGGGGACCGGGGAGCTGTTTTTT
D gene: -; V gene: TRBV6-5; J gene: TRBJ1-5; clone size: once; CDR3 protein: CASTRELSNQPQHF; CDR3 DNA: TGTGCCAGCACGAGGGAACTAAGCAATCAGCCCCAGCATTTT
D gene: -; V gene: TRBV12-3/TRBV12-4; J gene: TRBJ2-1; clone size: -; CDR3 protein: CASSLFLANEQFF; CDR3 DNA: TGTGCCAGCAGTTTGTTCCTAGCTAATGAGCAGTTCTTC
D gene: TRBD1; V gene: TRBV2; J gene: TRBJ2-3; clone size: -; CDR3 protein: CASSGQGSYTDTQYF; CDR3 DNA: TGTGCCAGCAGTGGACAGGGGTCTTACACAGATACGCAGTATTTT